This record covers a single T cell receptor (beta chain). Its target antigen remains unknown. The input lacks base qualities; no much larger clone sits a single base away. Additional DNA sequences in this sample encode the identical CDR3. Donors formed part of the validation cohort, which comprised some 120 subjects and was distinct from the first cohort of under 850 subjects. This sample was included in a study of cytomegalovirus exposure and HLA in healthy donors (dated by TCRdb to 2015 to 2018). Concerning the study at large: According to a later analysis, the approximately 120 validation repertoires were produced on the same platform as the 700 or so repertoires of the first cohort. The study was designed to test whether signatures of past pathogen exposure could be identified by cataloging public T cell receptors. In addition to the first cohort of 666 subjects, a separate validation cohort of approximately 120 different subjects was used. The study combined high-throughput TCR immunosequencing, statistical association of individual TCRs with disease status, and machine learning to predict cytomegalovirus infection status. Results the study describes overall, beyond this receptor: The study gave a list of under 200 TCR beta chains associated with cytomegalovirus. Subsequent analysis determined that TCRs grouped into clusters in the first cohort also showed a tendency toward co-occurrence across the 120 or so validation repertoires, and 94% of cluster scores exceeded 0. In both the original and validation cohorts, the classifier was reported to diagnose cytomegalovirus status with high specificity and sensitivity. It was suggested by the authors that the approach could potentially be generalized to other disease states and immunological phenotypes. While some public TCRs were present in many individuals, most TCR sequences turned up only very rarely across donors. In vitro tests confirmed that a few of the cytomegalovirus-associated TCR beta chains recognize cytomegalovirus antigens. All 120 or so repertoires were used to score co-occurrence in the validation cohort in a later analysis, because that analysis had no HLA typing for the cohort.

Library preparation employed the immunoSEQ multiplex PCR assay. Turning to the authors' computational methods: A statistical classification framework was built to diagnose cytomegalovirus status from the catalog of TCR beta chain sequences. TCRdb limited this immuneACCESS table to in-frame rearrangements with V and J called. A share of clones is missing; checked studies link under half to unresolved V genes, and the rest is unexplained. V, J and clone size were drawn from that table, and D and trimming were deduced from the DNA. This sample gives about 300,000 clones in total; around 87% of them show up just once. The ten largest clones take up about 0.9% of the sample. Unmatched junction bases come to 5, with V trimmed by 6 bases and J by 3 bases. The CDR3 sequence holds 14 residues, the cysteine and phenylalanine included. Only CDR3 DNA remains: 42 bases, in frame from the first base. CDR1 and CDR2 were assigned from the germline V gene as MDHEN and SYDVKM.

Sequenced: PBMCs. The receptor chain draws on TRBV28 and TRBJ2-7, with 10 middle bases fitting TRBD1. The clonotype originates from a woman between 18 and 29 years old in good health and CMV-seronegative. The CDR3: CASSSGTGVYEQYF. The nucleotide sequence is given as TGTGCCAGCAGCTCCGGGACAGGGGTCTACGAGCAGTACTTC.